This T cell receptor beta chain was profiled in a study of cytomegalovirus exposure and HLA in healthy donors. Study-wide results and caveats: It was confirmed in vitro that a few of the CMV-associated chains were specific for CMV antigens. A later analysis linked 15,000 to 20,000 TCR beta sequences to HLA alleles at 0.05 false discovery rate.

This clone was detected only a few times. Its antigen is unidentified. The PCR was carried out with 60 Vbeta primers and 13 Jbeta primers. Profiling relied on immunoSEQ multiplex PCR, and the TCRdb table lists in-frame clones only, not all of them. The table includes over 70,000 clones, 55% to 70% detected once. Germline values: CDR1 GTSNPN, CDR2 SVGIG (reference sequence). This CDR3 comprises 14 residues. Germline trimming cut 4 bases from V and 4 bases from J; bases unmatched to any gene: 4. This rearrangement joins TRBV30 to TRBJ1-6; TRBD1 aligns across 7 bases. This TCR was recovered from a woman in her 50s in good health and CMV-seropositive. What was sequenced was PBMCs. CDR3 DNA: TGTGCCTGGACAGGGGGGCTGTATAATTCACCCCTCCACTTT. Residues: CAWTGGLYNSPLHF.